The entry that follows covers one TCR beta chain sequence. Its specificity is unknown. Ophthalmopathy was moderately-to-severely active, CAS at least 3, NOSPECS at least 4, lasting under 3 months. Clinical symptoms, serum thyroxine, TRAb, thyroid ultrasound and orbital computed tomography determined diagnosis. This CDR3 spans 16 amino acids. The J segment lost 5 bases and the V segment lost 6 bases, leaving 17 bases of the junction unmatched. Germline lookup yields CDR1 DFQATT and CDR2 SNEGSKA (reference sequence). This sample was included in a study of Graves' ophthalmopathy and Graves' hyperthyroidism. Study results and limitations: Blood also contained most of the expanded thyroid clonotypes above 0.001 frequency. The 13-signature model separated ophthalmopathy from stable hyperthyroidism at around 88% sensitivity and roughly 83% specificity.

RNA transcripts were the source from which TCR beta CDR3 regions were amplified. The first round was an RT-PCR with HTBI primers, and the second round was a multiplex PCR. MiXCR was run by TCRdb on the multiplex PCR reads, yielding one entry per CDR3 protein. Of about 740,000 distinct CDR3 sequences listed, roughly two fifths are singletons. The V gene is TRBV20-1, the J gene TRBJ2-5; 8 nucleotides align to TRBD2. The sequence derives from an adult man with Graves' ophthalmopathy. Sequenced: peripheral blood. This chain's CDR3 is CSAERVAGLMRETQYF. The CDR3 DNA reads TGCAGTGCCGAGAGGGTAGCGGGACTGATGAGGGAGACCCAGTACTTC.